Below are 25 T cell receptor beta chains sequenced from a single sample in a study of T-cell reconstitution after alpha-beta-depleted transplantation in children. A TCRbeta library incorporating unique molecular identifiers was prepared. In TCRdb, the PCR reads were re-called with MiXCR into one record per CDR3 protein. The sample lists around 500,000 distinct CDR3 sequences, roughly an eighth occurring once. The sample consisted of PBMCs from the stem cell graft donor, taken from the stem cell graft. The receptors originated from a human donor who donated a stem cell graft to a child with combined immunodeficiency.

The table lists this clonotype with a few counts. CDR3 nucleotide sequence: TGTGCCAGCTCACCACGCCGGACTAGCGGGAGAACAGATACGCAGTATTTT. This gives the protein CASSPRRTSGRTDTQYF. The rearrangement joins TRBV18 to TRBJ2-3; the match to TRBD2 covers 13 bases. The CDR3 totals 17 residues. Germline V gives CDR1 KGHSH, CDR2 LQKENI. With V trimmed by 1 base and J by 3 bases, 4 bases remained unmatched.

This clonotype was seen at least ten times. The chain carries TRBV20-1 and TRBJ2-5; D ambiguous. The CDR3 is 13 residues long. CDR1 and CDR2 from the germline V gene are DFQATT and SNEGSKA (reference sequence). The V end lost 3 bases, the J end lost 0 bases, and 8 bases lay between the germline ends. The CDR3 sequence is CSASSPNQETQYF. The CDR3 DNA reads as TGCAGTGCTAGTAGCCCGAACCAAGAGACCCAGTACTTC.

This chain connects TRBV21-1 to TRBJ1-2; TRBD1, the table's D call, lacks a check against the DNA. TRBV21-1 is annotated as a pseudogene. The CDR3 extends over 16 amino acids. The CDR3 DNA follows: TGTGCCAGCAGCCAACCATTAGGCGCGGCCCCGTATGGCTACACCTTC. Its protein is CASSQPLGAAPYGYTF.

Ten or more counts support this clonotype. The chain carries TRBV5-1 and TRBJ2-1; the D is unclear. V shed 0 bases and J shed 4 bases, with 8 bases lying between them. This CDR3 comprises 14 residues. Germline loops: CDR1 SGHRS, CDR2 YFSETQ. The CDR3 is CASSLEGQYNEQFF. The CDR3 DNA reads TGCGCCAGCAGCTTGGAGGGCCAGTACAATGAGCAGTTCTTC. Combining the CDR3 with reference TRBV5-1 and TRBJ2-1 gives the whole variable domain KAGVTQTPRYLIKTRGQQVTLSCSPISGHRSVSWYQQTPGQGLQFLFEYFSETQRNKGNFPGRFSGRQFSNSRSEMNVSTLELGDSALYLCASSLEGQYNEQFFGPGTRLTVL.

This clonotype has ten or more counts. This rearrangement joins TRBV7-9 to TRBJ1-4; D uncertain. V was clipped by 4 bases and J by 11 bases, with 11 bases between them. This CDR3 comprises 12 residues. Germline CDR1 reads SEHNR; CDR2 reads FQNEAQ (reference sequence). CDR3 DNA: TGTGCCAGCAGCTCCTCGGTGGAGAAACTGTTTTTT. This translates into CASSSSVEKLFF.

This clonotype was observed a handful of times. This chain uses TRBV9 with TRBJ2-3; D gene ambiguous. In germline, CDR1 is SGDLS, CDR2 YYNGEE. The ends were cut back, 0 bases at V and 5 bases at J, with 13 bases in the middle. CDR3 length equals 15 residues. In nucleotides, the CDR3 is TGTGCCAGCAGCGTAGAGGTCTCGGTCAGAGATACGCAGTATTTT. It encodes CASSVEVSVRDTQYF.

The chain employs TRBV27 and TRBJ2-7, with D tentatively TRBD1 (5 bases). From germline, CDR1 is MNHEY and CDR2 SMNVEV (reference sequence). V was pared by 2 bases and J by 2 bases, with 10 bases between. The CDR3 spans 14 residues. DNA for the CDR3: TGTGCCAGCAGTTTAGGCAGGGAAGCCTACGAGCAGTACTTC. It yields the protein CASSLGREAYEQYF.

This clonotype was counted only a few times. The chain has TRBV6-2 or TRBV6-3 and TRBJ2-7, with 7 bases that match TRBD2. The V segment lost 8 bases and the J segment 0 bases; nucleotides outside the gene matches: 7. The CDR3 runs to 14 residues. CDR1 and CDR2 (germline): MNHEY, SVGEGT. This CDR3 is CASQRAGVSYEQYF. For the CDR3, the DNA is TGTGCCAGCCAAAGGGCGGGGGTCTCCTACGAGCAGTACTTC.

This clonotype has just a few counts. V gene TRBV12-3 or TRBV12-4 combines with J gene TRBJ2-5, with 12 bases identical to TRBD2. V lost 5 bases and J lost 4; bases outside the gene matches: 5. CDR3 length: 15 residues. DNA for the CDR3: TGTGCCAGCAGTCCCCTAGCGGGGGGGCGAGAGACCCAGTACTTC. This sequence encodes CASSPLAGGRETQYF.

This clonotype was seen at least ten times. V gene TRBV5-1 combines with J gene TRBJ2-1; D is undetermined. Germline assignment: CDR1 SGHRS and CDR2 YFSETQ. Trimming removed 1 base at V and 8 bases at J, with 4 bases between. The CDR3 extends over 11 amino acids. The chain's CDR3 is CASSLFHEQFF. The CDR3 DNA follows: TGCGCCAGCAGCTTGTTCCATGAGCAGTTCTTC.

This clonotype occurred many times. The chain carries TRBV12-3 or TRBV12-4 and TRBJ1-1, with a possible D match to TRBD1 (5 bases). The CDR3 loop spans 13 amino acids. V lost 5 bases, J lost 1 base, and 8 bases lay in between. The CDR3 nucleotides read TGTGCCAGCAGTCTCGGGACGAACACTGAAGCTTTCTTT. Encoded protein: CASSLGTNTEAFF.

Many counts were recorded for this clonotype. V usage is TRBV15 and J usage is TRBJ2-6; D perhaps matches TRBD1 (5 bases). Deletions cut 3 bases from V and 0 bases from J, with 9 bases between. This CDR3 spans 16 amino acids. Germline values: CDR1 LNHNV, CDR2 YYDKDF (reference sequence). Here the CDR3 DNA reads TGTGCCACCAGCAGGACAGACCTCTCTGGGGCCAACGTCCTGACTTTC. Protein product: CATSRTDLSGANVLTF.

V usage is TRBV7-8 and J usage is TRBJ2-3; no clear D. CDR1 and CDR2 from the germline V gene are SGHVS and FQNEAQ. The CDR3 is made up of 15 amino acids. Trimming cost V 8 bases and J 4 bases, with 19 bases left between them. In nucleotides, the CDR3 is TGTGCCAGCCACGACCTGGACGAGAGCTCAGATACGCAGTATTTT. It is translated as CASHDLDESSDTQYF.

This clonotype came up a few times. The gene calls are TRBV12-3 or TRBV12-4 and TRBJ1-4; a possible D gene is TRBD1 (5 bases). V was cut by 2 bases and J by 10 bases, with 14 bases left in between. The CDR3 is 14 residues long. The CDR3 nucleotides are TGTGCCAGCAGTTTACTCAGGGAGAAGGGAAAACTGTTTTTT. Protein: CASSLLREKGKLFF.

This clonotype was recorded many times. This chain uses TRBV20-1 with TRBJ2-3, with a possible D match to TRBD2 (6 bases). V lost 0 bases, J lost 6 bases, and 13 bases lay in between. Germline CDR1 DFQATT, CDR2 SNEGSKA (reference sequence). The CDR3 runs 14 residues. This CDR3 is CSARDAGIGDTQYF. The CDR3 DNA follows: TGCAGTGCTAGAGATGCGGGGATTGGGGATACGCAGTATTTT.

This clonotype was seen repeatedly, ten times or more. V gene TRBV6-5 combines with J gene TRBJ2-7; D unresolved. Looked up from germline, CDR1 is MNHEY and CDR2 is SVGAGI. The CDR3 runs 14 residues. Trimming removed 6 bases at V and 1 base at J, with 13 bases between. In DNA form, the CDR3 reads TGTGCCAGCAGCCCGGGTCCCATTTCCTACGAGCAGTACTTC. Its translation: CASSPGPISYEQYF.

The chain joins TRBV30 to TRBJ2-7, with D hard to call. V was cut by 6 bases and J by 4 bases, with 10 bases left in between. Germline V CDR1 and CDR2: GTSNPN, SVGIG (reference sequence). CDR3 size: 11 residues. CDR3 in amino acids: CACKMGYEQYF. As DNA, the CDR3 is TGTGCCTGCAAAATGGGGTACGAGCAGTACTTC.

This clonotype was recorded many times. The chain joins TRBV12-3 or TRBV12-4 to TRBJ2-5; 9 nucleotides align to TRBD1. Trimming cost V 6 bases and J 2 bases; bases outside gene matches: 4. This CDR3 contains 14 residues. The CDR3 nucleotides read TGTGCCAGCAGCTCCGACAGGGGGCAAGAGACCCAGTACTTC. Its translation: CASSSDRGQETQYF.

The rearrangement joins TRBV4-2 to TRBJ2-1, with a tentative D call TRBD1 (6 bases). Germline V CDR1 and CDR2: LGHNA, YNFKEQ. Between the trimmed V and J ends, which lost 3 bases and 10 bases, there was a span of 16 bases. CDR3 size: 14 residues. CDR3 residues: CASSQGTGKVEQFF. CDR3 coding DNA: TGTGCCAGCAGCCAGGGAACAGGGAAAGTGGAGCAGTTCTTC.

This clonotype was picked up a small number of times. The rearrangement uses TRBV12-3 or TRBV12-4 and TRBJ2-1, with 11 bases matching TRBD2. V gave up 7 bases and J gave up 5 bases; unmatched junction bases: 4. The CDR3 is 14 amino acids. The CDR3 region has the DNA TGTGCCAGCAAACTAGCGGGAGCCCACAATGAGCAGTTCTTC. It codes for CASKLAGAHNEQFF.

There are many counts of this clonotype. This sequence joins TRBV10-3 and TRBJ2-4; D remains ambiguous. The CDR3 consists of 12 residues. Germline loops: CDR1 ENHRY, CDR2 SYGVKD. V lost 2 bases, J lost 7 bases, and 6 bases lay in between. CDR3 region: CAISEGKNIQYF. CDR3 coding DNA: TGTGCCATCAGTGAGGGGAAGAACATTCAGTACTTC.

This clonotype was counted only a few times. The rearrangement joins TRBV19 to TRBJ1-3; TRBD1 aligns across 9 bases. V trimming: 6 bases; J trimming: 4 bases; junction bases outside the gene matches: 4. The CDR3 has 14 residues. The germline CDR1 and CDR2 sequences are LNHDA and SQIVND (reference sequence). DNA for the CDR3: TGTGCCAGTAGGGACGGGACAGGGGGAAACACCATATATTTT. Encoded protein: CASRDGTGGNTIYF.

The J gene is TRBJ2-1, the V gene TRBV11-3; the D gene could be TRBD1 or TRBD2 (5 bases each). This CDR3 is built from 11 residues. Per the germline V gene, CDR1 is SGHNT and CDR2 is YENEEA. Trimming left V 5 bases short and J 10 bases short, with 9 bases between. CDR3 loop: CASSTGTEQFF. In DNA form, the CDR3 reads TGTGCCAGCAGCACGGGGACCGAGCAGTTCTTC.

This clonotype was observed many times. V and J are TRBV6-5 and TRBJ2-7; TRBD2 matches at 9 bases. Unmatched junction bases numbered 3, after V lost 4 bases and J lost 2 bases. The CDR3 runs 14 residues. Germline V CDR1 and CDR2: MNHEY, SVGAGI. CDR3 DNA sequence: TGTGCCAGCAGTTTACTAGCGGGTCCCTACGAGCAGTACTTC. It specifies CASSLLAGPYEQYF.

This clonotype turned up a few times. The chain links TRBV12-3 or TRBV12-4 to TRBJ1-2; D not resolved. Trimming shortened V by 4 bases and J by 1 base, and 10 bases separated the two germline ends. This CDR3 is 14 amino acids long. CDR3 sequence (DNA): TGTGCCAGCAGTTGGGCAGGCCTTAACTATGGCTACACCTTC. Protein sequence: CASSWAGLNYGYTF.